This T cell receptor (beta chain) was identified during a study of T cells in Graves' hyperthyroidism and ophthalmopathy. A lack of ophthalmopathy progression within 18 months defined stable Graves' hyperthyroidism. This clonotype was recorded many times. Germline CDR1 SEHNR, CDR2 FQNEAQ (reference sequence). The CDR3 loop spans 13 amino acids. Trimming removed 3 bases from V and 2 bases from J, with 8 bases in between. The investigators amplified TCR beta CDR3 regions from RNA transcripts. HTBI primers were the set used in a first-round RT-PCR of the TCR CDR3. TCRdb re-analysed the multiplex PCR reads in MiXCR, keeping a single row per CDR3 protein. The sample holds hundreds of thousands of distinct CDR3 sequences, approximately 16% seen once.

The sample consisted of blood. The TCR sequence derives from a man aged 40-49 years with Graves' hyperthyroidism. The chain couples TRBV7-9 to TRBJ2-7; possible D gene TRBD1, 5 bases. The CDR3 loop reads CASSFTGTYEQYF. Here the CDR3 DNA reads TGTGCCAGCAGCTTCACAGGTACCTACGAGCAGTACTTC.